Following are 25 T cell receptor beta chains from one sample sequenced in a study of shared clonotypes between healthy human individuals. The naive CD8 subset, CD45RO-negative cells positively selected for CCR7, excluded terminally differentiated effector memory CD45RA+ cells. This table comes from immunoSEQ multiplex PCR, and its TCRdb copy is limited to in-frame clones, with some not included. The data contain about 750,000 clones, roughly 92% of them singletons. The sample consisted of naive CD8+ T cells sorted from blood. Receptors were obtained from a man aged 25-45 years in good health.

The gene calls are TRBV29-1 and TRBJ1-3, with D unclear. The length of the CDR3 is 13 residues. Germline CDR1 is SQVTM and CDR2 is ANQGSEA. Trimming removed 4 bases at V and 4 bases at J, with 11 bases between. The CDR3 loop is CSVVSGSGNTIYF. In nucleotides, the CDR3 is TGCAGCGTTGTTTCGGGATCCGGAAACACCATATATTTT.

The chain links TRBV13 to TRBJ2-7; D ambiguous. From germline, CDR1 is PRHDT and CDR2 FYEKMQ (reference sequence). Trimming cost V 1 base and J 5 bases, with 6 bases left between them. The CDR3 has 12 residues. The CDR3 DNA reads TGTGCCAGCAGCTTAGAAGGAGACGAGCAGTACTTC. Translation: CASSLEGDEQYF.

The J gene is TRBJ2-5, the V gene TRBV19; 7 nucleotides agree with TRBD1. CDR1 is LNHDA and CDR2 is SQIVND in the germline V gene (reference sequence). Losses at the gene ends were 5 bases for V and 0 bases for J; bases not matched to a gene: 6. This CDR3 contains 15 residues. The CDR3 DNA follows: TGTGCCAGTAGTTCGACAGGGATGTACCAAGAGACCCAGTACTTC. As protein: CASSSTGMYQETQYF.

The chain employs TRBV6-5 and TRBJ2-7; TRBD2 matches 8 bases. The CDR3 is made up of 15 amino acids. V lost 6 bases, J lost 2 bases, and 9 bases stayed unmatched. Per the germline V gene, CDR1 is MNHEY and CDR2 is SVGAGI. The CDR3, as DNA: TGTGCCAGCAGCCCACTAGCGGATGTTACCTACGAGCAGTACTTC. Protein: CASSPLADVTYEQYF.

The chain employs TRBV4-3 and TRBJ2-3; D is ambiguous. The V gene's germline CDR1 is LGHNA and CDR2 YSLEER. The CDR3 extends over 14 amino acids. Trimming removed 4 bases from V and 4 bases from J, with 12 bases in between. CDR3 in amino acids: CASSLGPPSDTQYF. DNA for the CDR3: TGCGCCAGCAGCCTTGGGCCCCCCTCAGATACGCAGTATTTT.

The chain carries TRBV7-9 and TRBJ2-7; TRBD2 might be the D (6 bases). Germline CDR1 reads SEHNR; CDR2 reads FQNEAQ (reference sequence). This CDR3 spans 14 amino acids. Between the trimmed V and J ends, which lost 5 bases and 5 bases, there was a span of 16 bases. The CDR3 DNA sequence: TGTGCCAGCAGCCTGTGGGAGGAAAATAACGAGCAGTACTTC. Translation: CASSLWEENNEQYF.

The V gene is TRBV7-8, the J gene TRBJ2-7, with TRBD2 matching 7 bases. The CDR3 runs to 14 residues. Germline V gene data show CDR1 as SGHVS and CDR2 as FQNEAQ. V gave up 5 bases and J gave up 0 bases; unmatched junction bases: 4. The CDR3, as DNA: TGTGCCAGCAGCACTAGCGCACTCTCCTACGAGCAGTACTTC. It specifies CASSTSALSYEQYF.

The chain uses TRBV5-4 and TRBJ2-5; TRBD1 matches at 8 bases. CDR1 is SGHNT, CDR2 YYREEE, per germline (reference sequence). V shed 1 base, J shed 5 bases, and the junction held 7 bases outside the gene matches. The CDR3 is made up of 15 amino acids. The CDR3 here is CASSLYLRGQETQYF. The CDR3 DNA reads TGTGCCAGCAGCTTGTACCTCAGGGGGCAGGAGACCCAGTACTTC.

This chain connects TRBV19 to TRBJ2-1; 8 bases align to TRBD2. V shed 3 bases, J shed 6 bases, and the junction held 4 bases outside the gene matches. The germline CDR1 and CDR2 sequences are LNHDA and SQIVND (reference sequence). This CDR3 comprises 14 residues. The chain's CDR3 is CASSIELAANEQFF. CDR3 nucleotide sequence: TGTGCCAGTAGTATTGAACTAGCGGCCAATGAGCAGTTCTTC.

The chain uses TRBV9 and TRBJ2-2, with a weak D call TRBD2 (6 bases). Germline loops: CDR1 SGDLS, CDR2 YYNGEE. The CDR3 consists of 15 residues. V was clipped by 0 bases and J by 6 bases, with 12 bases between them. As DNA, the CDR3 is TGTGCCAGCAGCGTAGACGGGAGCACTCCCGGGGAGCTGTTTTTT. This encodes CASSVDGSTPGELFF.

The CDR3 region has the DNA TGTGCCAGCAGCCAACACTGGGACAGCCAAGAGACCCAGTACTTC. Amino acids: CASSQHWDSQETQYF. The J gene is TRBJ2-5, the V gene TRBV14, with TRBD1 identical over 7 bases. The CDR3 is 15 amino acids. CDR1 is SGHDN and CDR2 is FVKESK in the germline V gene. Trimming took 2 bases from V and 1 from J; bases not matched to a gene: 4. The complete variable domain, with remaining parts taken from reference TRBV14 and TRBJ2-5, reads EAGVTQFPSHSVIEKGQTVTLRCDPISGHDNLYWYRRVMGKEIKFLLHFVKESKQDESGMPNNRFLAERTGGTYSTLKVQPAELEDSGVYFCASSQHWDSQETQYFGPGTRLLVL.

This chain connects TRBV9 to TRBJ2-3; the match to TRBD2 covers 12 bases. After removal of 3 bases from V and 4 bases from J, the junction contained 6 bases not matched to a gene. This CDR3 is 16 amino acids long. Germline CDR1 and CDR2: SGDLS and YYNGEE. CDR3 in amino acids: CASSGGLAGGPDTQYF. CDR3 bases: TGTGCCAGCAGCGGGGGACTAGCGGGTGGACCAGATACGCAGTATTTT.

The chain employs TRBV6-1 and TRBJ1-1; D not resolved. The germline gives CDR1 MNHNS, CDR2 SASEGT. V dropped 5 bases and J dropped 5 bases, with 15 bases sitting between them. The CDR3 runs 14 residues. CDR3 amino acids: CASSQPGRWTEAFF. The CDR3 nucleotides read TGTGCCAGCAGTCAGCCCGGTCGGTGGACTGAAGCTTTCTTT.

This chain uses TRBV10-1 with TRBJ2-7, with no clear D. V was pared by 0 bases and J by 5 bases, with 11 bases between. CDR1 WNHNN and CDR2 SYGVQD come from the germline V gene (reference sequence). The CDR3 is made up of 14 amino acids. The CDR3 nucleotides read TGCGCCAGCAGTGAGTCGGCAGGCGCGGACGAGCAGTACTTC. It encodes CASSESAGADEQYF.

The sample holds one count of this clone. The genes are TRBV11-2 and TRBJ2-7, with 11 bases matching TRBD2. The CDR3 totals 17 residues. The V gene's germline CDR1 is SGHAT and CDR2 FQNNGV. Germline trimming cut 7 bases from V and 2 bases from J; bases unmatched to any gene: 13. The CDR3 sequence: CASTPRTTSGRAYEQYF. CDR3 bases: TGTGCCAGCACCCCTCGTACTACTAGCGGGAGAGCCTACGAGCAGTACTTC. Full variable domain (outside the CDR3, taken from reference TRBV11-2 and TRBJ2-7): EAGVAQSPRYKIIEKRQSVAFWCNPISGHATLYWYQQILGQGPKLLIQFQNNGVVDDSQLPKDRFSAERLKGVDSTLKIQPAKLEDSAVYLCASTPRTTSGRAYEQYFGPGTRLTVT.

A remark on this clone: This sample includes further DNA sequences coding for the same CDR3. The chain links TRBV7-9 to TRBJ2-7; TRBD2 might be the D (5 bases). The germline V and J ends were trimmed by 2 bases and 0 bases, with 5 bases remaining between them. The CDR3 sequence is 13 residues long. Germline CDR1 and CDR2: SEHNR and FQNEAQ (reference sequence). DNA of the CDR3: TGTGCCAGCAGCTTACGGGACTCCTACGAGCAGTACTTC. Translation gives CASSLRDSYEQYF.

The chain employs TRBV5-1 and TRBJ2-7, with TRBD2 matching 7 bases. This CDR3 is built from 15 residues. After removal of 1 base from V and 5 bases from J, the junction contained 9 bases not matched to a gene. Germline assignment: CDR1 SGHRS and CDR2 YFSETQ. CDR3 amino acids: CASSLRWEGKDEQYF. The CDR3 region has the DNA TGCGCCAGCAGCTTGAGGTGGGAGGGGAAGGACGAGCAGTACTTC.

CDR3 bases: TGTGCCACCAGCAGAGAGGGGTCAGCTAGCTACGAGCAGTACTTC. This codes for CATSREGSASYEQYF. The chain combines TRBV15 with TRBJ2-7; no clear D. This CDR3 comprises 15 residues. Germline-derived CDR1 and CDR2 are LNHNV and YYDKDF (reference sequence). With 0 bases removed from V and 3 bases from J, the gap between germline ends came to 12 bases.

The genes are TRBV5-5 and TRBJ2-6; D remains ambiguous. The CDR3 length is 15 residues. Looked up from germline, CDR1 is SGHKS and CDR2 is YYEKEE (reference sequence). V lost 2 bases to trimming and J lost 0 bases, with 6 bases between them. This CDR3 reads CASSFSLSGANVLTF. The CDR3 DNA is TGTGCCAGCAGCTTTTCTCTCTCTGGGGCCAACGTCCTGACTTTC. Supplemented by reference TRBV5-5 and TRBJ2-6, the full variable domain reads DAGVTQSPTHLIKTRGQQVTLRCSPISGHKSVSWYQQVLGQGPQFIFQYYEKEERGRGNFPDRFSARQFPNYSSELNVNALLLGDSALYLCASSFSLSGANVLTFGAGSRLTVL.

The table lists this clone with a count of one. The chain uses TRBV5-1 and TRBJ2-7; TRBD1 matches 8 bases. The CDR3 spans 16 residues. Germline CDR1 reads SGHRS; CDR2 reads YFSETQ. J lost 2 bases, V lost 2 bases, and 9 bases had no gene match. In nucleotides, the CDR3 is TGCGCCAGCAGCTTAGGGTTTGGACAGGGCGCCTACGAGCAGTACTTC. Protein sequence: CASSLGFGQGAYEQYF.

The sample holds a few counts of this clone. The chain employs TRBV4-2 and TRBJ1-1, with D unresolved. V lost 0 bases and J 1 base, leaving 9 bases between the germline ends. The CDR3 contains 15 residues. Germline V gene lookup returns CDR1 LGHNA and CDR2 YNFKEQ. CDR3 nucleotides: TGTGCCAGCAGCCAAGAAGCAGCCCGGAACACTGAAGCTTTCTTT. Translation: CASSQEAARNTEAFF.

The CDR3 sequence is CASSLQSPSLSNEQFF. The CDR3 DNA reads as TGTGCCAGCAGTTTACAAAGCCCTAGCTTGTCCAATGAGCAGTTCTTC. The V call is TRBV27, the J call TRBJ2-1, with D possibly being TRBD2 (5 bases). This CDR3 has 16 amino acids. Germline loops: CDR1 MNHEY, CDR2 SMNVEV (reference sequence). The V end lost 2 bases, the J end lost 6 bases, and 17 bases lay between the germline ends.

This clone was picked up a small number of times. This rearrangement joins TRBV10-1 to TRBJ2-7; 11 positions match TRBD1. Germline values: CDR1 WNHNN, CDR2 SYGVQD (reference sequence). The CDR3 consists of 16 residues. V shed 5 bases and J 7 bases; nucleotides not matched to a gene: 13. For the CDR3, the DNA is TGCGCCAGCAGTAGGAGGAAGGGACAGGGGGAATGGGAGCAGTACTTC. The encoded protein is CASSRRKGQGEWEQYF.

In its sample, this clone was seen once. The chain couples TRBV4-2 to TRBJ2-1, with a tentative D call TRBD2 (6 bases). This CDR3 comprises 17 residues. Germline assignment: CDR1 LGHNA and CDR2 YNFKEQ. Deletions cut 4 bases from V and 4 bases from J, with 20 bases between. The CDR3 region has the DNA TGTGCCAGCAGCCCCACGGGACTCGATAAACTTTACAATGAGCAGTTCTTC. Amino acids: CASSPTGLDKLYNEQFF.

The rearrangement joins TRBV27 to TRBJ2-1; maybe TRBD2 (5 bases). The CDR3 has 15 residues. The germline V gene has CDR1 MNHEY and CDR2 SMNVEV (reference sequence). V lost 5 bases and J lost 6, with 17 bases in between. The CDR3 region has the DNA TGTGCCAGCAGTCCCTTGCTCCCGGGGATCAATGAGCAGTTCTTC. Its protein product is CASSPLLPGINEQFF.